The 26 T cell receptor beta chains below were found in one sample sequenced in a study of blood T cells in healthy people across ages. Using a J-beta primer mix together with a sample-barcoded 5' primer, a second PCR was run for roughly 6 to 11 cycles. MiXCR, applied by TCRdb to the 5' RACE reads, yields one record per CDR3 protein. The table includes about 1.4 million distinct CDR3 sequences, roughly 60% detected once. Sequencing was done on a sample of blood. All receptors come from a man aged 18 to 30 in good health.

This clonotype came up a few times. V gene TRBV27 combines with J gene TRBJ2-3, with 7 bases lining up with TRBD2. Germline V gene data show CDR1 as MNHEY and CDR2 as SMNVEV (reference sequence). V trimming: 2 bases; J trimming: 2 bases; junction bases outside the gene matches: 1. The CDR3 covers 14 residues. This chain's CDR3 is CASSLERDTDTQYF. The DNA of the CDR3 is TGTGCCAGCAGTTTAGAGCGGGACACAGATACGCAGTATTTT.

The sample holds many counts of this clonotype. Mismatch with germline at one junction end may stem from a read error. The chain's CDR3 is CASSFGTGYEQYF. DNA for the CDR3: TGCGCCAGCAGCTTCGGGACAGGGTACGAGCAGTACTTC. This chain uses TRBV27 with TRBJ2-7; 9 nucleotides align to TRBD1. The V gene's germline CDR1 is MNHEY and CDR2 SMNVEV (reference sequence). CDR3 length equals 13 residues.

V and J are TRBV6-5 and TRBJ1-1, with D maybe TRBD1 (6 bases). The CDR3 runs 14 residues. Looked up from germline, CDR1 is MNHEY and CDR2 is SVGAGI. V was shortened by 5 bases and J by 2 bases, with 12 bases between the two germline ends. In DNA form, the CDR3 reads TGTGCCAGCAGTCGGAACAGGGACAACACTGAAGCTTTCTTT. Translated: CASSRNRDNTEAFF.

The rearrangement uses TRBV14 and TRBJ2-5; D not certain. Near its end, the DNA agrees better with TRBJ2-7, so the J call may be wrong. CDR3 length equals 12 residues. The germline V gene encodes CDR1 SGHDN and CDR2 FVKESK. CDR3 nucleotide sequence: TGTGCCAGCAGCCATATGTCCTACGAGCAGTACTTC. Protein sequence: CASSHMSYEQYF.

The chain carries TRBV28 and TRBJ2-3, with D hard to call. Per germline, CDR1 MDHEN and CDR2 SYDVKM. V was trimmed by 6 bases and J by 8 bases, leaving 6 bases between them. The length of the CDR3 is 10 residues. CDR3 protein: CASSHTTQYF. In nucleotides, the CDR3 is TGTGCCAGCAGCCACACTACGCAGTATTTT. The full variable domain, completed using reference TRBV28 and TRBJ2-3, is DVKVTQSSRYLVKRTGEKVFLECVQDMDHENMFWYRQDPGLGLRLIYFSYDVKMKEKGDIPEGYSVSREKKERFSLILESASTNQTSMYLCASSHTTQYFGPGTRLTVL.

V usage is TRBV20-1 and J usage is TRBJ1-4; 8 positions agree with TRBD1. The germline CDR1 and CDR2 sequences are DFQATT and SNEGSKA (reference sequence). V lost 5 bases and J lost 5; bases outside the gene matches: 13. The CDR3 extends over 16 amino acids. The CDR3, as DNA: TGCAGTGCTGTAGGGACAGGTGGGGGGGAGAATGAAAAACTGTTTTTT. Amino acid sequence: CSAVGTGGGENEKLFF.

This clonotype came up a few times. This chain links TRBV11-2 with TRBJ2-4; no definite D call. The CDR3 is made up of 14 amino acids. V shed 3 bases and J shed 7 bases, with 13 bases lying between them. Germline lookup yields CDR1 SGHAT and CDR2 FQNNGV. In DNA, the CDR3 is TGTGCCAGCAGCTTGGCGTCAGTCAGGAACATTCAGTACTTC. Translated, it gives CASSLASVRNIQYF.

The chain uses TRBV12-3 or TRBV12-4 and TRBJ2-3; TRBD1 might be the D (6 bases). V lost 5 bases, J lost 5 bases, and 11 bases lay in between. The CDR3 length is 13 residues. Here the CDR3 reads CASSQTGKDTQYF. The DNA for the CDR3 is TGTGCCAGCAGTCAAACAGGGAAAGATACGCAGTATTTT.

The rearrangement uses TRBV4-1 and TRBJ1-5, with no clear D. The CDR3 loop spans 13 amino acids. The V and J ends lost 2 bases and 9 bases respectively, with 11 bases between them. In germline, CDR1 is MGHRA, CDR2 YSYEKL. The CDR3: CASSQSSLSPQHF. DNA of the CDR3: TGCGCCAGCAGCCAATCCAGCCTATCGCCCCAGCATTTT.

V gene TRBV6-1 combines with J gene TRBJ2-3; 14 bases are a match to TRBD2. Trimming removed 6 bases from V and 0 bases from J; junction bases left unmatched: 8. The CDR3 has 18 amino acids. Germline CDR1 MNHNS, CDR2 SASEGT. The CDR3 here is CASSFGLAGGSSTDTQYF. DNA of the CDR3: TGTGCCAGCAGCTTTGGACTAGCGGGAGGTTCGAGCACAGATACGCAGTATTTT.

V and J are TRBV4-2 and TRBJ2-1; D is possibly TRBD1 (5 bases). The V gene's germline CDR1 is LGHNA and CDR2 YNFKEQ. V lost 4 bases to trimming and J lost 0 bases, with 31 bases between them. The CDR3 is made up of 22 amino acids. The CDR3 region has the DNA TGTGCCAGCAGCCTGCCCCGACACGGGCAGGGCAGACGTTCGAACTCCTACAATGAGCAGTTCTTC. Its protein product is CASSLPRHGQGRRSNSYNEQFF.

There are a few counts of this clonotype. V gene TRBV4-1 combines with J gene TRBJ2-5, with 12 bases matching TRBD2. CDR3 length equals 17 residues. J was trimmed by 7 bases and V by 3 bases; bases with no gene match: 12. CDR1 is MGHRA and CDR2 is YSYEKL in the germline V gene. The CDR3 sequence: CASSHPLAGGPNATQYF. CDR3 nucleotides: TGCGCCAGCAGCCACCCCCTAGCGGGAGGGCCTAATGCGACCCAGTACTTC.

J is TRBJ2-7 and V is TRBV29-1; TRBD1 agrees at 9 bases. CDR1 and CDR2 from the germline V gene are SQVTM and ANQGSEA. J gave up 0 bases and V 7 bases, and 4 bases lay outside the gene matches. The CDR3 extends over 13 amino acids. In DNA, the CDR3 is TGCAGCGCCGGGACAGGGAACTCCTACGAGCAGTACTTC. This codes for CSAGTGNSYEQYF.

This chain connects TRBV10-3 to TRBJ1-1; no clear D gene. The CDR3 has 13 amino acids. V lost 2 bases to trimming and J lost 7 bases, with 11 bases between them. CDR1 and CDR2 (germline): ENHRY, SYGVKD. The CDR3 loop is CAISETDKNEAFF. The CDR3 DNA reads TGTGCCATCAGTGAGACCGACAAAAATGAAGCTTTCTTT.

The chain recombines TRBV28 with TRBJ1-1, with 7 bases matching TRBD1. Germline CDR1 is MDHEN and CDR2 is SYDVKM. The CDR3 is 14 residues long. Trimming removed 5 bases from V and 4 bases from J; junction bases left unmatched: 7. CDR3 DNA sequence: TGTGCCAGCAGTCATCAGGGGGAGGTCACTGAAGCTTTCTTT. Protein: CASSHQGEVTEAFF.

This clonotype has more than one count but fewer than ten. The J gene is TRBJ2-4, the V gene TRBV29-1; D may match TRBD1 or TRBD2 (6 bases each). From germline, CDR1 is SQVTM and CDR2 ANQGSEA. Trimming removed 6 bases from V and 4 bases from J, with 16 bases in between. The CDR3 loop spans 14 amino acids. CDR3 nucleotide sequence: TGCAGCGTAGGGGGGACACTTGAAAAAAACATTCAGTACTTC. Translation gives CSVGGTLEKNIQYF.

This sequence joins TRBV7-9 and TRBJ2-7, with D hard to call. In germline, CDR1 is SEHNR, CDR2 FQNEAQ (reference sequence). V gave up 5 bases and J gave up 2 bases, with 16 bases separating them. The CDR3 has 15 amino acids. DNA of the CDR3: TGTGCCAGCAGCCCCACCGGTAGGACCACCTACGAGCAGTACTTC. The encoded protein is CASSPTGRTTYEQYF.

This clonotype was seen a few times. The CDR3 DNA sequence: TGTGCCAGCATAGGAGGAGAGGGCGTTTATGGCTACACCTTC. This translates into CASIGGEGVYGYTF. V usage is TRBV28 and J usage is TRBJ1-2; D gene unclear. The CDR3 runs to 14 residues. Trimming cost V 7 bases and J 5 bases, with 17 bases left between them. From germline, CDR1 is MDHEN and CDR2 SYDVKM.

V gene TRBV20-1 combines with J gene TRBJ2-3, with 10 bases lining up with TRBD2. CDR3 size: 12 residues. Germline CDR1 DFQATT, CDR2 SNEGSKA (reference sequence). Germline trimming cut 5 bases from V and 5 bases from J; bases unmatched to any gene: 1. CDR3 amino acids: CSAGTSVDTQYF. The CDR3 DNA reads TGCAGTGCTGGGACTAGCGTAGATACGCAGTATTTT.

This clonotype was picked up many times. The V gene is TRBV12-3 or TRBV12-4, the J gene TRBJ2-1, with 10 bases aligning to TRBD1. The CDR3 covers 15 residues. V lost 4 bases, J lost 5 bases, and 5 bases stayed unmatched. The CDR3 is CASSSPGTGDNEQFF. The CDR3 coding sequence is TGTGCCAGCAGTTCTCCCGGGACAGGGGACAATGAGCAGTTCTTC.

The chain carries TRBV20-1 and TRBJ2-1, with 7 bases fitting TRBD1. The V and J ends lost 6 bases and 10 bases, in that order; junction bases with no gene match: 9. Germline assignment: CDR1 DFQATT and CDR2 SNEGSKA (reference sequence). This CDR3 has 12 amino acids. The CDR3 coding sequence is TGCAGTGCCACCGACAGGGTAAGGGAGCAGTTCTTC. This sequence encodes CSATDRVREQFF.

In its sample, this clonotype was seen a few times. The V and J genes are TRBV12-3 or TRBV12-4 and TRBJ1-6, with D tentatively TRBD1 (6 bases). The CDR3 totals 15 residues. Trimming stripped 5 bases from V and 7 bases from J, with 15 bases between. CDR3 in DNA: TGTGCCAGCAGTCCAGGCGGACAGCGAAATTCACCCCTCCACTTT. Amino acid sequence: CASSPGGQRNSPLHF.

This clonotype has only a few counts. The chain employs TRBV5-1 and TRBJ2-1, with 10 bases lining up with TRBD2. CDR1 is SGHRS, CDR2 YFSETQ, per germline. The CDR3 runs 20 residues. V dropped 0 bases and J dropped 6; count of bases not matched to a gene: 18. CDR3: CASSLGPPFSSGGPSNEQFF. CDR3 coding DNA: TGCGCCAGCAGCTTGGGTCCCCCATTCTCTAGCGGGGGCCCCTCCAATGAGCAGTTCTTC.

V usage is TRBV6-2 or TRBV6-3 and J usage is TRBJ2-1; 8 bases map to TRBD2. Germline CDR1 and CDR2: MNHEY and SVGEGT. The CDR3 contains 13 residues. Germline trimming cut 7 bases from V and 9 bases from J; bases unmatched to any gene: 8. The CDR3 loop reads CASNRGGPGEQFF. The DNA for the CDR3 is TGTGCCAGCAACCGCGGGGGGCCGGGTGAGCAGTTCTTC.

The J gene is TRBJ1-2, the V gene TRBV11-2, with D possibly matching TRBD1 (5 bases). The CDR3 loop spans 13 amino acids. Germline V gene lookup returns CDR1 SGHAT and CDR2 FQNNGV. Trimming removed 3 bases from V and 12 bases from J, with 17 bases in between. DNA for the CDR3: TGTGCCAGCAGCTTGGGACGGTACTACGGCCACACCTTC. As protein: CASSLGRYYGHTF.

The J gene is TRBJ1-5, the V gene TRBV29-1; D might be TRBD1 (5 bases). This CDR3 comprises 13 residues. V lost 5 bases and J 5 bases, leaving 13 bases between the germline ends. Germline CDR1 SQVTM, CDR2 ANQGSEA. CDR3 DNA: TGCAGCGTTTCCAGGGAAGCCGATCAGCCCCAGCATTTT. This encodes CSVSREADQPQHF. The full variable domain, in which reference TRBV29-1 and TRBJ1-5 provide the parts outside the CDR3, is SAVISQKPSRDICQRGTSLTIQCQVDSQVTMMFWYRQQPGQSLTLIATANQGSEATYESGFVIDKFPISRPNLTFSTLTVSNMSPEDSSIYLCSVSREADQPQHFGDGTRLSIL.